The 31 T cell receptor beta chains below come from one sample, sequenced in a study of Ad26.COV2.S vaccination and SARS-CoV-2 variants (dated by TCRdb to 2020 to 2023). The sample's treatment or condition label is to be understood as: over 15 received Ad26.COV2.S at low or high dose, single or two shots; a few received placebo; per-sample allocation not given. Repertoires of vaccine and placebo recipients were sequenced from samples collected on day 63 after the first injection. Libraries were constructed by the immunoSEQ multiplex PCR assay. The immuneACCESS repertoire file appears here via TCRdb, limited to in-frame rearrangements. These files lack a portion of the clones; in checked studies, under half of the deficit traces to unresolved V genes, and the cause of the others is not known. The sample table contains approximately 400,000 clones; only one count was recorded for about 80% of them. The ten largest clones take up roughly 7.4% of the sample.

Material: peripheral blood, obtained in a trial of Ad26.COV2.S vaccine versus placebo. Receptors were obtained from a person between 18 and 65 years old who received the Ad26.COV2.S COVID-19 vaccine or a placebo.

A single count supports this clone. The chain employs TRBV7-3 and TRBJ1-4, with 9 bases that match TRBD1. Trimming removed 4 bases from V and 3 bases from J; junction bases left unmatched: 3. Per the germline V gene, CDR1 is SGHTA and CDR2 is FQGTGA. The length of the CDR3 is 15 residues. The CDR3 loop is CASSSTGGPNEKLFF. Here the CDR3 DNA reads TGTGCCAGCAGCTCGACAGGGGGTCCTAATGAAAAACTGTTTTTT.

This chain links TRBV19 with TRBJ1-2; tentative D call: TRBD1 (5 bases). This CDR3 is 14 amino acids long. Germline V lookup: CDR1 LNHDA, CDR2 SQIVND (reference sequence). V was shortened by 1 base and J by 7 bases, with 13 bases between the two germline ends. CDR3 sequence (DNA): TGTGCCAGTAGTATAGTACGGGGCGTGGGTGGCTACACCTTC. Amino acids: CASSIVRGVGGYTF.

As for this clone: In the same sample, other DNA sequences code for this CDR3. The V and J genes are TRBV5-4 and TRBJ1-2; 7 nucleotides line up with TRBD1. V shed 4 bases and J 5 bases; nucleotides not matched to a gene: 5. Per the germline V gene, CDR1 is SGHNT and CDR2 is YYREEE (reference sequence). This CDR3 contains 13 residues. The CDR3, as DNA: TGTGCCAGCAGCCCCGGACAGGCGTATGGCTACACCTTC. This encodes CASSPGQAYGYTF.

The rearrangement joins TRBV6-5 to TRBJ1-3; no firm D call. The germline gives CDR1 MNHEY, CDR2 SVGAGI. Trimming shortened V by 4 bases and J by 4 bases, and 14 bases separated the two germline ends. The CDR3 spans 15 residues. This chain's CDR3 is CASSLFEGIGNTIYF. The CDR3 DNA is TGTGCCAGCAGTTTATTTGAAGGGATCGGAAACACCATATATTTT.

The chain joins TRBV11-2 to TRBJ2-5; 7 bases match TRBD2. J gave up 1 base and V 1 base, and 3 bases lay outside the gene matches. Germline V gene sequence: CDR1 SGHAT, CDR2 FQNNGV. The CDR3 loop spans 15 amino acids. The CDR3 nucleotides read TGTGCCAGCAGCTTAGGAGCGGGATTCCAAGAGACCCAGTACTTC. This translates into CASSLGAGFQETQYF.

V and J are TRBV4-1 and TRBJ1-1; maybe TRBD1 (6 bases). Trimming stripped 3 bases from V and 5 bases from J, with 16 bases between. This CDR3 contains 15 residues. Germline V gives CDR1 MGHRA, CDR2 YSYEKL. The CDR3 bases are TGCGCCAGCAGCCATACAACAGGGAGGTCAACTGAAGCTTTCTTT. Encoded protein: CASSHTTGRSTEAFF.

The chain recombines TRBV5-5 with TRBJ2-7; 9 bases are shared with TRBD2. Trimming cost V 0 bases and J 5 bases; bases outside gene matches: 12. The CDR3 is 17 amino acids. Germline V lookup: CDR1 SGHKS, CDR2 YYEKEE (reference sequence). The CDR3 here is CASSLGRSGRRWDEQYF. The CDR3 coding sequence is TGTGCCAGCAGCTTGGGTCGTAGCGGGAGAAGATGGGACGAGCAGTACTTC. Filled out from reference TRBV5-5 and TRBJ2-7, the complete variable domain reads DAGVTQSPTHLIKTRGQQVTLRCSPISGHKSVSWYQQVLGQGPQFIFQYYEKEERGRGNFPDRFSARQFPNYSSELNVNALLLGDSALYLCASSLGRSGRRWDEQYFGPGTRLTVT.

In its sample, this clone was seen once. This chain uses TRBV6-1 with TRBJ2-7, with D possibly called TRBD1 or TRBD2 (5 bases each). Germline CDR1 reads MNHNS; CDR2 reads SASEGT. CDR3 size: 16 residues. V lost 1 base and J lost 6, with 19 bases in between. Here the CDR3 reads CASSEGLGRTLGEQYF. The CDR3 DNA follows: TGTGCCAGCAGTGAAGGGCTGGGACGGACCCTAGGCGAGCAGTACTTC.

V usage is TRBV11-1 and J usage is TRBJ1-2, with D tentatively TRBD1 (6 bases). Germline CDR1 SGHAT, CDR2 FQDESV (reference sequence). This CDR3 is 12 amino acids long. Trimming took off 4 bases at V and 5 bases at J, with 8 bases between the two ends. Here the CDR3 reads CASSSRGYGYTF. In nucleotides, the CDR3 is TGTGCCAGCAGCTCCAGGGGTTATGGCTACACCTTC. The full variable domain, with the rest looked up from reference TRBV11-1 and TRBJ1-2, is EAEVAQSPRYKITEKSQAVAFWCDPISGHATLYWYRQILGQGPELLVQFQDESVVDDSQLPKDRFSAERLKGVDSTLKIQPAELGDSAMYLCASSSRGYGYTFGSGTRLTVV.

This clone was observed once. The CDR3 DNA reads TGTGCCAGCAGCCCCGGGGTAGCCCGAGGAGATACGCAGTATTTT. It is translated as CASSPGVARGDTQYF. This sequence joins TRBV14 and TRBJ2-3, with D perhaps matching TRBD2 (5 bases). Germline loops: CDR1 SGHDN, CDR2 FVKESK. Trimming removed 4 bases at V and 5 bases at J, with 16 bases between. This CDR3 spans 15 amino acids. The whole variable domain, filled in from reference TRBV14 and TRBJ2-3, reads EAGVTQFPSHSVIEKGQTVTLRCDPISGHDNLYWYRRVMGKEIKFLLHFVKESKQDESGMPNNRFLAERTGGTYSTLKVQPAELEDSGVYFCASSPGVARGDTQYFGPGTRLTVL.

CDR3 in DNA: TGTGCCAGCAGTGGGACAGGGGTTACTAATTCACCCCTCCACTTT. Its protein product is CASSGTGVTNSPLHF. This chain links TRBV6-2 or TRBV6-3 with TRBJ1-6, with TRBD1 identical over 10 bases. CDR1 is MNHEY, CDR2 SVGEGT, per germline. The CDR3 has 15 residues. V shed 5 bases and J 6 bases; nucleotides not matched to a gene: 4.

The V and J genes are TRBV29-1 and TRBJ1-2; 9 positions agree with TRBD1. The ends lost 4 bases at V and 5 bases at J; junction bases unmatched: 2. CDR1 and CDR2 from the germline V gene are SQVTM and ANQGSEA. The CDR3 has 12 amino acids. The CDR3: CSVVTGGYGYTF. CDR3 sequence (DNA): TGCAGCGTTGTGACAGGGGGGTATGGCTACACCTTC. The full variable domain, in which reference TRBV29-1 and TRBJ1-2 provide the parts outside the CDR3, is SAVISQKPSRDICQRGTSLTIQCQVDSQVTMMFWYRQQPGQSLTLIATANQGSEATYESGFVIDKFPISRPNLTFSTLTVSNMSPEDSSIYLCSVVTGGYGYTFGSGTRLTVV.

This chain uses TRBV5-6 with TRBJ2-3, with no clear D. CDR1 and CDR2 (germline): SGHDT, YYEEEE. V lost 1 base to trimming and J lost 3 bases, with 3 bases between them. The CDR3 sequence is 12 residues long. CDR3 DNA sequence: TGTGCCAGCAGCTTGCAGACAGATACGCAGTATTTT. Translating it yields CASSLQTDTQYF.

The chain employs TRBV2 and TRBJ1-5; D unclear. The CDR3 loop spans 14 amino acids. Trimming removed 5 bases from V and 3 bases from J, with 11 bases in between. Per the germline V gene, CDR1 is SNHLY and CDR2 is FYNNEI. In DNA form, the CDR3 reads TGTGCCAGCAGTTGGCAGTCTAACAATCAGCCCCAGCATTTT. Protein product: CASSWQSNNQPQHF. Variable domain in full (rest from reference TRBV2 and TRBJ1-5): EPEVTQTPSHQVTQMGQEVILRCVPISNHLYFYWYRQILGQKVEFLVSFYNNEISEKSEIFDDQFSVERPDGSNFTLKIRSTKLEDSAMYFCASSWQSNNQPQHFGDGTRLSIL.

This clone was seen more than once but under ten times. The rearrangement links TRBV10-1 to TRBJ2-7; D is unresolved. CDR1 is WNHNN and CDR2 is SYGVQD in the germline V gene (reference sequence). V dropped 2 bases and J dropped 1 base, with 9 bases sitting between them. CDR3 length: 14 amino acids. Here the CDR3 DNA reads TGCGCCAGCAGTGAGAACGGTCAATCCTACGAGCAGTACTTC. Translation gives CASSENGQSYEQYF.

The CDR3 loop is CASRGTGIEKLFF. Here the CDR3 DNA reads TGTGCCAGCAGGGGGACAGGGATCGAAAAACTGTTTTTT. This chain joins TRBV25-1 and TRBJ1-4; 9 nucleotides agree with TRBD1. Trimming removed 6 bases from V and 8 bases from J; junction bases left unmatched: 4. The CDR3 totals 13 residues. Germline V gives CDR1 MGHDK, CDR2 SYGVNS. The full variable domain, its missing parts supplied by reference TRBV25-1 and TRBJ1-4, is EADIYQTPRYLVIGTGKKITLECSQTMGHDKMYWYQQDPGMELHLIHYSYGVNSTEKGDLSSESTVSRIRTEHFPLTLESARPSHTSQYLCASRGTGIEKLFFGSGTQLSVL.

The CDR3 region is CASSQDFAASYEQYF. CDR3 DNA sequence: TGTGCCAGCAGCCAAGATTTCGCAGCCTCCTACGAGCAGTACTTC. This rearrangement joins TRBV4-2 to TRBJ2-7; D is unclear. Trimming stripped 0 bases from V and 0 bases from J, with 9 bases between. Germline CDR1 reads LGHNA; CDR2 reads YNFKEQ. The CDR3 has 15 amino acids.

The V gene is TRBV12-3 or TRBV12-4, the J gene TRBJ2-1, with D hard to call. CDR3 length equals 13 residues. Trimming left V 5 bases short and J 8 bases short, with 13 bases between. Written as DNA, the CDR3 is TGTGCCAGCAGTCCGCTTGCTGGGGATGAGCAGTTCTTC. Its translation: CASSPLAGDEQFF.

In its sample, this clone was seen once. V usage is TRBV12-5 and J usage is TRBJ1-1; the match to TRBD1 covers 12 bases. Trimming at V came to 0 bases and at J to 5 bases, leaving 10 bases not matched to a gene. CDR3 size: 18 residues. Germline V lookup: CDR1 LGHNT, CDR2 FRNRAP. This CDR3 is CASGLVRWGQGAWTEAFF. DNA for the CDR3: TGTGCTAGTGGTTTGGTACGTTGGGGACAGGGGGCATGGACTGAAGCTTTCTTT.

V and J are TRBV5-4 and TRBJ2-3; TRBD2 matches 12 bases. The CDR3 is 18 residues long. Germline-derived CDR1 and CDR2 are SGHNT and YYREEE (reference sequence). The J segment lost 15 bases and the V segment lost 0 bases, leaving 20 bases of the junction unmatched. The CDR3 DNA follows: TGTGCCAGCAGCTTGGAAGGGGCTAGCGGGGGGGCCCCAGTACGCAATTATTTT. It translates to CASSLEGASGGAPVRNYF.

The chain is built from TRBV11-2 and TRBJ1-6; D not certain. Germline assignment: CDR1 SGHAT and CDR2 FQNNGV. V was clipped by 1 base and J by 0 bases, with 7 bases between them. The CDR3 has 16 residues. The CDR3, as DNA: TGTGCCAGCAGCTTAGTCGGGAGCTCCTATAATTCACCCCTCCACTTT. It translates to CASSLVGSSYNSPLHF. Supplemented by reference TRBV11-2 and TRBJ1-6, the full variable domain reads EAGVAQSPRYKIIEKRQSVAFWCNPISGHATLYWYQQILGQGPKLLIQFQNNGVVDDSQLPKDRFSAERLKGVDSTLKIQPAKLEDSAVYLCASSLVGSSYNSPLHFGNGTRLTVT.

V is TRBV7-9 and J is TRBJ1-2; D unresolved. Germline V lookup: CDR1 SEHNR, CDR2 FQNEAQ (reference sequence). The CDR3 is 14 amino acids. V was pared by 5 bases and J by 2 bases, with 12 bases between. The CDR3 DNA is TGTGCCAGCAGCCCCGTTGGGCAGAACTATGGCTACACCTTC. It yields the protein CASSPVGQNYGYTF.

The CDR3 loop reads CASSEWGKGLPEAFF. For the CDR3, the DNA is TGTGCCAGCAGTGAATGGGGGAAGGGTCTCCCTGAAGCTTTCTTT. The V gene is TRBV25-1, the J gene TRBJ1-1, with a possible D match to TRBD1 (5 bases). The germline V gene encodes CDR1 MGHDK and CDR2 SYGVNS. The CDR3 totals 15 residues. Trimming shortened V by 1 base and J by 6 bases, and 15 bases separated the two germline ends.

The CDR3 spells CASSLVGGGWGQETQYF. Here the CDR3 DNA reads TGTGCCAGCAGCTTAGTAGGCGGGGGTTGGGGGCAAGAGACCCAGTACTTC. The gene calls are TRBV7-8 and TRBJ2-5; the match to TRBD2 covers 7 bases. The CDR3 is 17 residues long. Germline lookup yields CDR1 SGHVS and CDR2 FQNEAQ. Trimming took 1 base from V and 2 from J; bases not matched to a gene: 10. Full variable domain (missing parts from reference TRBV7-8 and TRBJ2-5): GAGVSQSPRYKVAKRGQDVALRCDPISGHVSLFWYQQALGQGPEFLTYFQNEAQLDKSGLPSDRFFAERPEGSVSTLKIQRTQQEDSAVYLCASSLVGGGWGQETQYFGPGTRLLVL.

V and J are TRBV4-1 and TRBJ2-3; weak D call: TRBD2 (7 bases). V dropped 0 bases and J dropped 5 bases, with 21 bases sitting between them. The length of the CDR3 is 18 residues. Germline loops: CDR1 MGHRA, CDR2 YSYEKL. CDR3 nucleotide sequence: TGCGCCAGCAGCCAAGAAAAAGTCGGAGGGGGGGCGTTAGATACGCAGTATTTT. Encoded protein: CASSQEKVGGGALDTQYF.

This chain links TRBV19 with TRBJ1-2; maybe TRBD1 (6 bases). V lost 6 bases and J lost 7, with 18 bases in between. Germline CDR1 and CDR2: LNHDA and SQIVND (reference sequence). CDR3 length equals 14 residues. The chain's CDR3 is CASRTAGQLGGYTF. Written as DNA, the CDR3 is TGTGCCAGTAGGACCGCGGGACAACTCGGTGGCTACACCTTC. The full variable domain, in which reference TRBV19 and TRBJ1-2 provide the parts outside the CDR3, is DGGITQSPKYLFRKEGQNVTLSCEQNLNHDAMYWYRQDPGQGLRLIYYSQIVNDFQKGDIAEGYSVSREKKESFPLTVTSAQKNPTAFYLCASRTAGQLGGYTFGSGTRLTVV.

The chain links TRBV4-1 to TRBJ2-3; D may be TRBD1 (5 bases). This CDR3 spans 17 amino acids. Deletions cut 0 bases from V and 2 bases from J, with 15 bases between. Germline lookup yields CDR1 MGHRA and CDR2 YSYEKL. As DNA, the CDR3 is TGCGCCAGCAGCCAAGATCATCTGGACACCTACACAGATACGCAGTATTTT. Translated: CASSQDHLDTYTDTQYF.

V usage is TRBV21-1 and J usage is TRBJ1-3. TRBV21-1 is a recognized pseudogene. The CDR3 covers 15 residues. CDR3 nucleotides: TGTGCCAGCGTAAAGGAGGCAGCTTCTGGAAACACCATATATTTT. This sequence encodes CASVKEAASGNTIYF.

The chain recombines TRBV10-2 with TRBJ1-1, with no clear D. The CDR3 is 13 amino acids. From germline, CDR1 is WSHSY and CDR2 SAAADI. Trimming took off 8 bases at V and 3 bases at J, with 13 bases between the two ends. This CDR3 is CASLKGSDTEAFF. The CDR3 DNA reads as TGCGCCAGCTTAAAGGGATCGGACACTGAAGCTTTCTTT.

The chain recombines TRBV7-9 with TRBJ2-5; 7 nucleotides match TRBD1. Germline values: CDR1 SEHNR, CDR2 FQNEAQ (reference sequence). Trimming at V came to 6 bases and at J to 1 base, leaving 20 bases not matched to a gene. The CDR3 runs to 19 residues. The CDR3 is CASRPGVFGTDIFQETQYF. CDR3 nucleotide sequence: TGTGCCAGCAGGCCCGGGGTTTTCGGGACAGATATATTCCAAGAGACCCAGTACTTC.

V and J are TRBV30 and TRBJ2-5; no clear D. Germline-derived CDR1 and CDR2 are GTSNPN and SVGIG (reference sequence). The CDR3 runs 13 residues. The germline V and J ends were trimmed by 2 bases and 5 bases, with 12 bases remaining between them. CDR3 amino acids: CAWSSVPRETQYF. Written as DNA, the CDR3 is TGTGCCTGGAGTTCAGTGCCGCGGGAGACCCAGTACTTC. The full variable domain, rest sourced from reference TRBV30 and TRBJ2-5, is SQTIHQWPATLVQPVGSPLSLECTVEGTSNPNLYWYRQAAGRGLQLLFYSVGIGQISSEVPQNLSASRPQDRQFILSSKKLLLSDSGFYLCAWSSVPRETQYFGPGTRLLVL.